This T cell receptor (beta chain) was sequenced for a study of T cells in Graves' hyperthyroidism and ophthalmopathy. The sample holds a few counts of this clonotype. Antigen: not known. PBMCs were collected from a roughly 10 ml volume of fresh peripheral blood. The CDR3 length is 12 residues. CDR1 is GTSNPN, CDR2 SVGIG, per germline (reference sequence). With 0 bases removed from V and 5 bases from J, the gap between germline ends came to 5 bases. Amplification yielded TCR beta CDR3 regions, with RNA transcripts as the source. First-round RT-PCR of the TCR CDR3 relied on the HTBI primer set. Via MiXCR, TCRdb re-called the multiplex PCR reads, giving one row per CDR3 protein. The table has hundreds of thousands of distinct CDR3 sequences, approximately 14% seen once. Broader study findings: The model predicted ophthalmopathy a median roughly 6.3 months before onset. Blood also held most thyroid clonotypes expanded beyond 0.001.

Specimen: blood. The source is a woman under 40 with Graves' hyperthyroidism that later progressed to Graves' ophthalmopathy. This chain links TRBV30 with TRBJ1-5; the D is unclear. The CDR3 reads CAWSVEDQPQHF. As DNA, the CDR3 is TGTGCCTGGAGTGTTGAGGATCAGCCCCAGCATTTT.